Following are 9 T cell receptor beta chains from one sample sequenced in a study of T cell repertoires in cytomegalovirus infection. Their cognate antigens are unknown. TCRdb re-called the reads with MiXCR, one entry per CDR3 protein. The sample includes 50,000 or so distinct CDR3 sequences, 20% of them seen just once. Sequences were obtained from PBMCs, sequenced either directly or after in vitro stimulation (not recorded which). The receptors derive from a human donor in good health (CMV status not recorded). Some clones in this sample may be carry-over from other donors' samples.

At least ten counts were recorded for this clonotype. J is TRBJ1-2 and V is TRBV3-1, with 10 positions matching TRBD1. Germline lookup yields CDR1 LGHDT and CDR2 YNNKEL (reference sequence). The CDR3 is made up of 20 amino acids. Trimming at V came to 4 bases and at J to 6 bases, leaving 23 bases not matched to a gene. CDR3 in amino acids: CASSPGIAWVGQGGRDGYTF. The CDR3 nucleotides are TGTGCCAGCAGCCCGGGTATCGCGTGGGTCGGACAGGGGGGCCGGGATGGCTACACCTTC.

A few counts support this clonotype. J is TRBJ2-1 and V is TRBV27; the match to TRBD2 covers 13 bases. The CDR3 runs 18 residues. Trimming at V came to 6 bases and at J to 8 bases, leaving 16 bases not matched to a gene. Germline lookup yields CDR1 MNHEY and CDR2 SMNVEV (reference sequence). The CDR3 loop is CASSGAGTSGNKGDEQFF. The DNA for the CDR3 is TGTGCCAGCAGCGGGGCCGGGACTAGCGGGAACAAGGGGGATGAGCAGTTCTTC.

This clonotype has a count of ten or more. J is TRBJ2-1 and V is TRBV19; TRBD2 agrees at 7 bases. This CDR3 contains 17 residues. In germline, CDR1 is LNHDA, CDR2 SQIVND (reference sequence). V shed 4 bases, J shed 0 bases, and the junction held 9 bases outside the gene matches. CDR3: CASSKASGRSSYNEQFF. The CDR3 DNA sequence: TGTGCCAGTAGTAAGGCTAGCGGCAGGAGCTCCTACAATGAGCAGTTCTTC.

The genes are TRBV28 and TRBJ1-5, with 7 nucleotides matching TRBD1. This CDR3 spans 15 amino acids. Trimming at V came to 2 bases and at J to 7 bases, leaving 8 bases not matched to a gene. The germline gives CDR1 MDHEN, CDR2 SYDVKM. As DNA, the CDR3 is TGTGCCAGCAGTTTAGCCCGCAGGGGGGAGCAGCCCCAGCATTTT. This codes for CASSLARRGEQPQHF.

A word on this clonotype: The CDR3 end shows no conserved phenylalanine or tryptophan, and so a read error is likely. This rearrangement joins TRBV28 to TRBJ2-5, with D hard to call. The V and J ends lost 0 bases and 5 bases respectively, with 13 bases between them. The CDR3 covers 15 residues. The V gene's germline CDR1 is MDHEN and CDR2 SYDVKM. CDR3 sequence: CASSLWRFQSETQYC. DNA of the CDR3: TGTGCCAGCAGTTTATGGAGGTTTCAATCGGAGACCCAGTACTGT.

This sequence joins TRBV27 and TRBJ2-2; the D is unclear. Germline V gene sequence: CDR1 MNHEY, CDR2 SMNVEV (reference sequence). The ends were cut back, 4 bases at V and 6 bases at J, with 9 bases in the middle. The CDR3 is 13 residues long. CDR3 in DNA: TGTGCCAGCAGTTCCCGGGTAGCCGGGGAGCTGTTTTTT. Translation: CASSSRVAGELFF.

In its sample, this clonotype was seen a few times. V and J are TRBV7-2 and TRBJ2-5, with TRBD1 identical over 9 bases. CDR3 length equals 14 residues. Germline assignment: CDR1 SGHTA and CDR2 FQGNSA. The V segment lost 4 bases and the J segment 4 bases; nucleotides outside the gene matches: 4. The CDR3 protein is CASSSGQGLETQYF. CDR3 in DNA: TGTGCCAGCAGCTCGGGACAGGGTTTAGAGACCCAGTACTTC.

This rearrangement joins TRBV4-1 to TRBJ2-5; 14 nucleotides match TRBD2. J was trimmed by 2 bases and V by 0 bases; bases with no gene match: 8. CDR3 length equals 19 residues. Germline V gene data show CDR1 as MGHRA and CDR2 as YSYEKL. DNA of the CDR3: TGCGCCAGCAGCCAAGATTGGGGACTAGCGGGAGTGTTACAAGAGACCCAGTACTTC. This encodes CASSQDWGLAGVLQETQYF.

This clonotype has at least ten counts. J is TRBJ2-5 and V is TRBV7-2, with 10 bases aligning to TRBD2. The CDR3 loop spans 18 amino acids. J was trimmed by 3 bases and V by 2 bases; bases with no gene match: 12. CDR1 is SGHTA, CDR2 FQGNSA, per germline. CDR3 sequence reads: CASSLKPGLATSEETQYF. CDR3 sequence (DNA): TGTGCCAGCAGCTTAAAGCCGGGACTAGCGACAAGCGAAGAGACCCAGTACTTC.